This TCR beta chain was observed in a study of cytomegalovirus exposure and HLA in healthy donors. Across the study: Earlier, approximately 180 million T cells were analyzed, and 117 million unique TCR beta sequences were found among them.

It was with 60 Vbeta and 13 Jbeta primers that the PCR ran. Repertoires were generated with immunoSEQ multiplex PCR, while TCRdb's copy carries only in-frame clones and drops some. The sample includes 70,000 to 100,000 clones. J was trimmed by 5 bases and V by 6 bases; bases with no gene match: 6. The CDR3 spans 14 residues. The germline gives CDR1 LNHNV, CDR2 YYDKDF (reference sequence). The specimen was PBMCs. The genes are TRBV15 and TRBJ2-5; 10 nucleotides line up with TRBD2. The source is a girl aged 10 to 17 in good health and CMV-seropositive. CDR3 coding DNA: TGTGCCACCAGTTTAGCGGGGGGTCGGGAGACCCAGTACTTC. Protein: CATSLAGGRETQYF. Full variable domain (outside the CDR3, taken from reference TRBV15 and TRBJ2-5): DAMVIQNPRYQVTQFGKPVTLSCSQTLNHNVMYWYQQKSSQAPKLLFHYYDKDFNNEADTPDNFQSRRPNTSFCFLDIRSPGLGDTAMYLCATSLAGGRETQYFGPGTRLLVL.